A selection of T cell receptor beta chains follows, all from one sample in a study of cytomegalovirus exposure and HLA in healthy donors. Repertoires were generated with immunoSEQ multiplex PCR, while TCRdb's copy carries only in-frame clones and drops some. The top ten hold around 20% of the sample, which has 75,000 to 90,000 clones, roughly 72% seen once. The sequenced material came from PBMCs. These receptors were collected from a man under 40 in good health and CMV-seropositive. The CDR3 runs from the conserved cysteine through the conserved F or W. Fields, in order: V gene, CDR3 protein.

TRBV2,CASILEGAGNSPLHF
TRBV4-2,CASSRGEGTSGGVAQFF
TRBV6-5,CASSRRTGETQYF
TRBV5-4,CASSYRDQETQYF
TRBV25-1,CASSARLGYTF
TRBV7-9,CVSSLGTGVDEQYF
TRBV28,CASSGAERHRPRGTQYF
TRBV7-2,CASSFRTGTNGYTF
TRBV27,CASSLRDSDQPQHF
TRBV7-8,CASTLRTGASYNEQFF
TRBV10-3,CAISSSGGTISYEQYF
TRBV5-1,CASSLSGGRAETQYF
TRBV5-1,CASSLEGTYTEAFF
TRBV7-9,CASSLEDSADEQFF
TRBV5-1,CASSLSMNTEAFF
TRBV4-3,CASSQDMSSGANVLTF
TRBV7-3,CASSLMPAGEHYEQYF
TRBV6-4,CASSPGTPFAGGYTF
TRBV4-3,CASSQDPSSNYGYTF
TRBV15,CATTGERGYEQYF
TRBV5-1,CASSLGGLQGKQETQYF
TRBV6-1,CASSGRNTGELFF
TRBV7-3,CASSLNRGDKQYF
TRBV28,CASSWGGPYEQYF
TRBV5-1,CASSYQGADYGYPF
TRBV7-2,CASSRDYYEQYF
TRBV5-6,CASSSSSYEQYF
TRBV19,CASSIVGQGNTEAFF
TRBV11-3,CASSAGQLIPSSTDTQYF
TRBV5-6,CASTPGTAYEQYF
TRBV29-1,CSAGDRDDYGYTF
TRBV11-2,CASSLIGGAEAFF
TRBV6-5,CASRDFTDTQYF
TRBV7-9,CASSPQDGYTF
TRBV2,CASSTGTADTDTQYF
TRBV7-2,CASSAGTGVGEQYF
TRBV15,CATSRQGTSATGNEQFF
TRBV19,CASSTGQYHSGNTIYF
TRBV6-5,CASSYLDRGQTEAFF
TRBV4-3,CASSQDISGANVLTF
TRBV4-3,CASGDRNTGELFF
TRBV9,CASSVRGPTGNTGELFF
TRBV2,CASTLRGGLSEQYF
TRBV7-9,CASSQGSEAFF
TRBV19,CASSIAARAVEGYTF
TRBV7-3,CASRLGQGDTGELFF
TRBV5-1,CASSTGTSGVLTDTQYF
TRBV5-1,CASSDGRAADTQYF
TRBV25-1,CASRGSGTEAFF
TRBV29-1,CSVPSGGAGGYTF
TRBV4-1,CASSQVPWEFNNEQFF
TRBV7-9,CASSLAREDTQYF
TRBV6-1,CASSSGQPTRAFF
TRBV29-1,CSVEVSGSGNTIYF
TRBV29-1,CSVEVASGQYNEQFF
TRBV7-3,CASSMDREGEQYF